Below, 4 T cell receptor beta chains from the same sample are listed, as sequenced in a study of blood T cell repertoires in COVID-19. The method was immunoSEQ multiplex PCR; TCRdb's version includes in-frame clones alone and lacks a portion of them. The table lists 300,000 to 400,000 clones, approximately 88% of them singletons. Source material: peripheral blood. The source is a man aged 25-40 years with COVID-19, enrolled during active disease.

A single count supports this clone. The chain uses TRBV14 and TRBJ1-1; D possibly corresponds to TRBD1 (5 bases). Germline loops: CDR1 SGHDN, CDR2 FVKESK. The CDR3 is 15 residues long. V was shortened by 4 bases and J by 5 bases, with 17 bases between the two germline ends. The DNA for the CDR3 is TGTGCCAGCAGCCGTTTCGGGCAGGGATGGACTGAAGCTTTCTTT. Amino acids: CASSRFGQGWTEAFF.

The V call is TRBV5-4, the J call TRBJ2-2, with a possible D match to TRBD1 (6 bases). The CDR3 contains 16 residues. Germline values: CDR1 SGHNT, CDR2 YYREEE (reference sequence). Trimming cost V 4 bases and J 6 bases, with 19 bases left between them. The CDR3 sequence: CASSDAGYRVPGELFF. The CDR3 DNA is TGTGCCAGCAGCGACGCCGGGTACAGGGTCCCCGGGGAGCTGTTTTTT.

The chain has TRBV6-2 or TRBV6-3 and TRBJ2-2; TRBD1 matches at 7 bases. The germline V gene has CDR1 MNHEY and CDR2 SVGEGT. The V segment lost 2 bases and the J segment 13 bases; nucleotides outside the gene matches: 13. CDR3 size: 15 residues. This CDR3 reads CASSYGARQGSLLFF. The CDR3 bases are TGTGCCAGCAGTTACGGGGCAAGACAGGGTTCGTTGCTGTTTTTT.

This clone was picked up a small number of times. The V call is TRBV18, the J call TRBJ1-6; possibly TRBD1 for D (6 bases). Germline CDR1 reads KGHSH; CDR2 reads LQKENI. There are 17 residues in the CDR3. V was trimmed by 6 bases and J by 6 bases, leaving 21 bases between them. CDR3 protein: CASSPGSGGLGNSPLHF. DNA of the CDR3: TGTGCCAGCTCTCCCGGATCGGGGGGCTTGGGTAATTCACCCCTCCACTTT.